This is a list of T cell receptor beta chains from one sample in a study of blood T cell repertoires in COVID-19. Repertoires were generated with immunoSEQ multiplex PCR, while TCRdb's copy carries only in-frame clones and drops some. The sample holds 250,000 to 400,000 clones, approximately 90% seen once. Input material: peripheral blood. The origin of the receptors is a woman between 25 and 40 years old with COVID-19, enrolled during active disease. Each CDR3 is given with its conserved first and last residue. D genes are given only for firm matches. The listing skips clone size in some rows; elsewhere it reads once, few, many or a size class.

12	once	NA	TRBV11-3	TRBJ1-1	CASSLRFPEAFF	TGTGCCAGCAGCTTGCGTTTTCCTGAAGCTTTCTTT
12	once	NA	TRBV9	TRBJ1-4	CASSASNEKLFF	TGTGCCAGCAGCGCGTCTAATGAAAAACTGTTTTTT
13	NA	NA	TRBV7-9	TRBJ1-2	CASSIDRNYGYTF	TGTGCCAGCAGCATCGACAGAAACTATGGCTACACCTTC
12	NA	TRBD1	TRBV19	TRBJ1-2	CASKTGVYGYTF	TGTGCCAGTAAGACAGGGGTCTATGGCTACACCTTC
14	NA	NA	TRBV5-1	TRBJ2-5	CASSLGQRQETQYF	TGCGCCAGCAGCTTGGGACAGAGGCAAGAGACCCAGTACTTC
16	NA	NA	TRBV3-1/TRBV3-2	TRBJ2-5	CASSQGFAGYRETQYF	TGTGCCAGCAGCCAAGGGTTTGCAGGGTACCGAGAGACCCAGTACTTC
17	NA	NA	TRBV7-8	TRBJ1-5	CASSAHQSRGNNQPQHF	TGTGCCAGCAGCGCCCACCAGTCTCGGGGTAACAATCAGCCCCAGCATTTT
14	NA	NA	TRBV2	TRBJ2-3	CATGPELARDTQYF	TGTGCCACGGGCCCCGAGCTAGCTCGCGATACGCAGTATTTT
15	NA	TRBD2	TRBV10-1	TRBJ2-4	CASSESRGRVDIQYF	TGCGCCAGCAGTGAGTCGAGAGGGAGGGTGGACATTCAGTACTTC
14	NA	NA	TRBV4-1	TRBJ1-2	CASSQLGQIYGYTF	TGCGCCAGCAGCCAACTAGGTCAGATCTATGGCTACACCTTC
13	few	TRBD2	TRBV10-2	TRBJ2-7	CASSEWGGYEQYF	TGCGCCAGCAGTGAGTGGGGAGGGTACGAGCAGTACTTC
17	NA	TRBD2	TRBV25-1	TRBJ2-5	CASRLAGARGTQETQYF	TGTGCCAGCAGGCTAGCGGGGGCCCGGGGAACCCAAGAGACCCAGTACTTC